A selection of T cell receptor beta chains follows, all from one sample in a study of PD-L1 blockade in urothelial cancer. Assay: immunoSEQ multiplex PCR; the TCRdb copy retains only in-frame clones and omits some. Among approximately 91,000 clones listed, 83% were seen once. The source was PBMCs, collected around atezolizumab (anti-PD-L1) treatment. The receptors derive from an older man with urothelial cancer. The CDR3 runs from the conserved cysteine through the conserved F or W. Each record gives: clone size, V gene, J gene, D gene, CDR3 protein, CDR3 DNA. The D gene is left open where the match is weak. Only some rows state a clone size, as once, few, many or a class for expanded clones.

NA	TRBV19	TRBJ2-3	NA	CASSIVARDTQYF	TGTGCCAGTAGTATAGTGGCGAGGGATACGCAGTATTTT
once	TRBV18	TRBJ2-2	NA	CASSAGSRSNTGELFF	TGTGCCAGCTCAGCGGGATCACGATCGAACACCGGGGAGCTGTTTTTT
NA	TRBV4-2	TRBJ1-4	NA	CASSQELRGEKLFF	TGTGCCAGCAGCCAAGAACTTAGGGGGGAAAAACTGTTTTTT
NA	TRBV4-1	TRBJ1-2	NA	CASSQVRGGWSSNYGYTF	TGCGCCAGCAGCCAGGTCCGGGGGGGGTGGAGTTCTAACTATGGCTACACCTTC
NA	TRBV9	TRBJ1-1	TRBD1	CASSNRQGREMTEAFF	TGTGCCAGCAGCAACCGACAGGGGCGAGAGATGACTGAAGCTTTCTTT
few	TRBV29-1	TRBJ1-1	NA	CSLYNPNTEAFF	TGCAGCCTGTATAATCCGAACACTGAAGCTTTCTTT
NA	TRBV11-2	TRBJ2-1	TRBD2	CASSLGASGGREQFF	TGTGCCAGCAGCTTAGGGGCTAGCGGGGGCCGCGAGCAGTTCTTC
few	TRBV7-9	TRBJ2-1	NA	CASSLPGLKTYEQFF	TGTGCCAGCAGCTTGCCGGGTCTGAAGACTTATGAGCAGTTCTTC
NA	TRBV7-2	TRBJ1-4	NA	CASSDDRMNEKLFF	TGTGCCAGCAGCGACGACAGGATGAATGAAAAACTGTTTTTT
NA	TRBV7-2	TRBJ1-2	TRBD1	CASSLFTGQGLYGYTF	TGTGCCAGCAGCTTATTTACGGGACAGGGACTCTATGGCTACACCTTC
NA	TRBV5-1	TRBJ2-7	NA	CASSLANTDEQYF	TGCGCCAGCAGCTTGGCCAATACTGACGAGCAGTACTTC
many	TRBV5-4	TRBJ1-1	NA	CASKRSTGWDTEAFF	TGTGCCAGCAAAAGAAGTACAGGGTGGGACACTGAAGCTTTCTTT
NA	TRBV11-2	TRBJ2-1	TRBD2	CASSLVELAGGNEQFF	TGTGCCAGCAGCTTAGTCGAACTAGCGGGAGGCAATGAGCAGTTCTTC
NA	TRBV19	TRBJ1-2	NA	CASSIGGAGRNYGYTF	TGTGCCAGTAGTATAGGTGGAGCGGGACGAAACTATGGCTACACCTTC
NA	TRBV30	TRBJ1-2	TRBD1	CAWSRDRPYGYTF	TGTGCCTGGAGTCGGGACAGGCCCTATGGCTACACCTTC
few	TRBV5-5	TRBJ2-7	TRBD1	CASSVGTASYEQYF	TGTGCCAGCAGCGTGGGGACAGCTTCCTACGAGCAGTACTTC
NA	TRBV2	TRBJ1-1	TRBD1	CASSESGTANTEAFF	TGTGCCAGCAGTGAATCCGGGACAGCGAACACTGAAGCTTTCTTT
NA	TRBV11-2	TRBJ1-1	NA	CASTTGGQTEAFF	TGTGCCAGCACCACCGGGGGGCAAACTGAAGCTTTCTTT
few	TRBV5-4	TRBJ2-7	TRBD2	CASSSLAGVVYEQYF	TGTGCCAGCAGCTCCCTAGCGGGAGTGGTCTACGAGCAGTACTTC
few	TRBV9	TRBJ2-5	TRBD1	CASSASGTGETQYF	TGTGCCAGCAGCGCATCCGGGACAGGAGAGACCCAGTACTTC
NA	TRBV19	TRBJ2-7	TRBD1	CASSAVQGREQYF	TGTGCCAGTAGTGCAGTACAGGGGCGCGAGCAGTACTTC
once	TRBV4-1	TRBJ2-2	NA	CASSHLRVNTGELFF	TGCGCCAGCAGCCACCTCAGGGTAAACACCGGGGAGCTGTTTTTT
NA	TRBV2	TRBJ1-6	NA	CASSGDGNSPLHF	TGTGCCAGCAGCGGGGATGGTAATTCACCCCTCCACTTT
NA	TRBV23-1	TRBJ2-7	TRBD1	CASSQSTGHSTYEQYF	TGCGCCAGCAGTCAATCGACAGGGCATTCCACCTACGAGCAGTACTTC
NA	TRBV14	TRBJ2-2	TRBD2	CASSQEEDRVGGRASDTGELFF	TGTGCCAGCAGCCAAGAAGAGGATCGCGTGGGCGGGAGGGCGAGTGACACCGGGGAGCTGTTTTTT
NA	TRBV30	TRBJ1-5	TRBD1	CAWSAGGRQPQHF	TGTGCCTGGAGTGCAGGGGGTCGTCAGCCCCAGCATTTT
NA	TRBV10-3	TRBJ1-2	NA	CAIKGQNNYGYTF	TGTGCCATCAAGGGACAAAATAACTATGGCTACACCTTC
NA	TRBV7-2	TRBJ1-3	NA	CASSLVGRLSGNTIYF	TGTGCCAGCAGCTTAGTAGGTCGACTCTCTGGAAACACCATATATTTT
NA	TRBV4-2	TRBJ2-1	TRBD2	CASSPSGRAPSYNEQFF	TGTGCCAGCAGCCCTAGCGGGAGGGCCCCCTCCTACAATGAGCAGTTCTTC
NA	TRBV7-9	TRBJ1-2	TRBD1	CASSRSPGQGNFGYTF	TGTGCCAGCAGCCGATCGCCGGGACAGGGAAATTTTGGCTACACCTTC
NA	TRBV12-5	TRBJ1-3	TRBD1	CASGSSTGGAGNTIYF	TGTGCTAGTGGTTCATCGACAGGGGGGGCTGGAAACACCATATATTTT
NA	TRBV6-5	TRBJ2-1	NA	CASRVTFPSYNEQFF	TGTGCCAGCAGGGTAACATTTCCCTCCTACAATGAGCAGTTCTTC
NA	TRBV9	TRBJ1-4	TRBD1	CASSVGAGGIANEKLFF	TGTGCCAGCAGCGTAGGGGCAGGGGGCATAGCTAATGAAAAACTGTTTTTT
NA	TRBV19	TRBJ1-6	NA	CASSISRTGYSPLHF	TGTGCCAGTAGTATCTCCCGAACAGGCTATTCACCCCTCCACTTT
NA	TRBV5-1	TRBJ2-1	NA	CASSLGGTLNEQFF	TGCGCCAGCAGCCTGGGTGGCACCTTGAATGAGCAGTTCTTC
NA	TRBV2	TRBJ1-2	TRBD1	CASSPDRGNGYTF	TGTGCCAGCAGTCCCGACAGGGGGAATGGCTACACCTTC
NA	TRBV6-6	TRBJ2-7	TRBD1	CASSKGDSAYEQYF	TGTGCCAGCAGCAAGGGGGACAGTGCATACGAGCAGTACTTC
NA	TRBV27	TRBJ1-2	NA	CASAPAAGYGYTF	TGTGCCAGCGCTCCTGCTGCAGGGTACGGCTACACCTTC
few	TRBV18	TRBJ2-7	TRBD1	CASSHPDRGDEQYF	TGTGCCAGCTCGCATCCGGACAGGGGCGACGAGCAGTACTTC
NA	TRBV6-6	TRBJ1-1	TRBD1	CASSPGTGENTEAFF	TGTGCCAGCAGTCCAGGGACAGGGGAGAACACTGAAGCTTTCTTT
once	TRBV6-1	TRBJ1-1	NA	CATREGTYTEAFF	TGTGCCACCCGAGAGGGAACCTACACTGAAGCTTTCTTT
NA	TRBV5-6	TRBJ2-4	TRBD2	CASSGRTSGIAKEYF	TGTGCCAGCAGCGGACGGACTAGCGGGATTGCTAAAGAGTACTTC
NA	TRBV19	TRBJ2-1	NA	CASSEQGSYNEQFF	TGTGCCAGTAGTGAACAGGGATCCTACAATGAGCAGTTCTTC
NA	TRBV2	TRBJ2-1	TRBD2	CASKRERGGGSDNEQFF	TGTGCCAGCAAGAGGGAACGGGGGGGCGGAAGCGACAATGAGCAGTTCTTC
NA	TRBV7-8	TRBJ2-2	TRBD1	CASSPSPVGGPGELFF	TGTGCCAGCAGCCCTAGTCCCGTAGGGGGCCCCGGGGAGCTGTTTTTT